What follows are 26 T cell receptor beta chains derived from one specimen sequenced in a study of chemoradiotherapy in HPV16-positive cancers. Produced via immunoSEQ multiplex PCR; TCRdb's table is partial and in-frame only. The sample includes 20,000 to 25,000 clones, about 87% of them seen just once. Here the sequenced sample was blood, taken from a patient who underwent chemoradiotherapy. The receptors come from a human donor with HPV-associated anogenital cancer.

The chain links TRBV5-5 to TRBJ2-1; D ambiguous. The CDR3 contains 13 residues. Trimming shortened V by 0 bases and J by 8 bases, and 9 bases separated the two germline ends. Germline V gives CDR1 SGHKS, CDR2 YYEKEE (reference sequence). The DNA of the CDR3 is TGTGCCAGCAGCTTGGTTCTTCGTCATGAGCAGTTCTTC. It translates to CASSLVLRHEQFF.

The V and J genes are TRBV11-2 and TRBJ1-1; 7 bases map to TRBD1. V lost 2 bases, J lost 3 bases, and 6 bases stayed unmatched. This CDR3 region has 15 residues. Germline-derived CDR1 and CDR2 are SGHAT and FQNNGV. The CDR3 nucleotides read TGTGCCAGCAGCTTAATGGGACAGAGGGACACTGAAGCTTTCTTT. It specifies CASSLMGQRDTEAFF.

This rearrangement joins TRBV29-1 to TRBJ1-3; D ambiguous. The germline V gene encodes CDR1 SQVTM and CDR2 ANQGSEA. V gave up 6 bases and J gave up 0 bases, with 18 bases separating them. The CDR3 sequence is 16 residues long. The CDR3 is CSVRTGPKTSGNTIYF. The CDR3 DNA follows: TGCAGCGTCAGAACCGGGCCAAAGACCTCTGGAAACACCATATATTTT.

The V call is TRBV7-2, the J call TRBJ2-1, with D tentatively TRBD2 (5 bases). Germline CDR1 reads SGHTA; CDR2 reads FQGNSA. Trimming took off 2 bases at V and 4 bases at J, with 18 bases between the two ends. This CDR3 spans 17 amino acids. The CDR3 is CASSLPPRGRQYNEQFF. The CDR3 DNA sequence: TGTGCCAGCAGCTTACCACCACGAGGGCGGCAATACAATGAGCAGTTCTTC.

The genes are TRBV5-1 and TRBJ2-5; D is uncertain. The CDR3 is made up of 11 amino acids. V was clipped by 5 bases and J by 1 base, with 3 bases between them. In germline, CDR1 is SGHRS, CDR2 YFSETQ. The CDR3 sequence: CASRIQETQYF. For the CDR3, the DNA is TGCGCCAGCAGGATCCAAGAGACCCAGTACTTC.

The gene calls are TRBV4-2 and TRBJ1-5; TRBD1 is a possible D gene (6 bases). Germline V gene lookup returns CDR1 LGHNA and CDR2 YNFKEQ. This CDR3 has 18 amino acids. Deletions cut 2 bases from V and 1 base from J, with 18 bases between. CDR3: CASSQLVADSLSNQPQHF. Written as DNA, the CDR3 is TGTGCCAGCAGCCAACTGGTAGCGGACAGCTTAAGCAATCAGCCCCAGCATTTT.

The V and J genes are TRBV7-8 and TRBJ2-7; D is unresolved. Germline V gene lookup returns CDR1 SGHVS and CDR2 FQNEAQ. There are 12 residues in the CDR3. The V end was cut by 6 bases, the J end by 4 bases, with 10 bases between. CDR3 DNA sequence: TGTGCCAGCAGTTACGACGTATACGAGCAGTACTTC. Its translation is CASSYDVYEQYF.

The chain carries TRBV5-1 and TRBJ2-3; 7 bases agree with TRBD1. This CDR3 region has 16 residues. Germline loops: CDR1 SGHRS, CDR2 YFSETQ. The ends lost 4 bases at V and 1 base at J; junction bases unmatched: 9. CDR3 DNA: TGCGCCAGCAGCAAGCGCAGACAGGGTGGCACAGATACGCAGTATTTT. Its translation: CASSKRRQGGTDTQYF.

The V call is TRBV5-1, the J call TRBJ2-6, with D possibly being TRBD1 (6 bases). The V end lost 0 bases, the J end lost 3 bases, and 13 bases lay between the germline ends. The CDR3 contains 17 residues. Germline V CDR1 and CDR2: SGHRS, YFSETQ. CDR3 sequence reads: CASSLVAGEGGANVLTF. CDR3 nucleotides: TGCGCCAGCAGCTTGGTGGCAGGGGAAGGTGGGGCCAACGTCCTGACTTTC.

In nucleotides, the CDR3 is TGTGCCAGCAGTTACTCTGGGAGGGGCAATGAGCAGTTCTTC. This sequence encodes CASSYSGRGNEQFF. The rearrangement joins TRBV6-6 to TRBJ2-1; 7 bases match TRBD2. The length of the CDR3 is 14 residues. From germline, CDR1 is MNHNY and CDR2 SVGAGI (reference sequence). J gave up 6 bases and V 0 bases, and 2 bases lay outside the gene matches.

J is TRBJ2-7 and V is TRBV5-4, with D maybe TRBD2 (5 bases). The CDR3 contains 14 residues. V was trimmed by 2 bases and J by 1 base, leaving 10 bases between them. Germline lookup yields CDR1 SGHNT and CDR2 YYREEE (reference sequence). The CDR3 DNA reads TGTGCCAGCAGCTTTTTGTCGGGATCCTACGAGCAGTACTTC. Its translation: CASSFLSGSYEQYF.

The gene calls are TRBV5-1 and TRBJ1-1; no definite D call. The ends were cut back, 4 bases at V and 8 bases at J, with 15 bases in the middle. CDR1 SGHRS and CDR2 YFSETQ come from the germline V gene. This CDR3 contains 13 residues. CDR3 in DNA: TGCGCCAGCAGCACCCGGGAGACAACCGAAGCTTTCTTT. The encoded protein is CASSTRETTEAFF.

The CDR3 loop is CASSPRDRGRETQYF. CDR3 DNA sequence: TGTGCCAGCAGCCCGCGGGACAGGGGGCGGGAGACCCAGTACTTC. The rearrangement uses TRBV7-2 and TRBJ2-5, with 12 bases fitting TRBD1. The CDR3 is 15 residues long. Germline trimming cut 5 bases from V and 5 bases from J; bases unmatched to any gene: 6. Germline assignment: CDR1 SGHTA and CDR2 FQGNSA. The full variable domain, completed using reference TRBV7-2 and TRBJ2-5, is GAGVSQSPSNKVTEKGKDVELRCDPISGHTALYWYRQSLGQGLEFLIYFQGNSAPDKSGLPSDRFSAERTGGSVSTLTIQRTQQEDSAVYLCASSPRDRGRETQYFGPGTRLLVL.

The CDR3, as DNA: TGTGCCAGCAGCATAATAGCGGGGGATTTGGAGACCCAGTACTTC. Translation: CASSIIAGDLETQYF. The V call is TRBV11-2, the J call TRBJ2-5; 9 bases agree with TRBD2. Germline V CDR1 and CDR2: SGHAT, FQNNGV. The CDR3 is 15 amino acids. Trimming removed 5 bases from V and 5 bases from J; junction bases left unmatched: 9.

This clone has just one count. The rearrangement links TRBV6-1 to TRBJ2-7; TRBD1 aligns across 11 bases. V lost 7 bases and J lost 4; bases outside the gene matches: 6. The CDR3 sequence is 14 residues long. Germline V gene data show CDR1 as MNHNS and CDR2 as SASEGT. The CDR3, as DNA: TGTGCCAGCACCTGGGACAGGGGGGCGTACGAGCAGTACGTC. Residues: CASTWDRGAYEQYV.

This chain connects TRBV5-1 to TRBJ2-1; 7 nucleotides align to TRBD2. Trimming cost V 4 bases and J 10 bases; bases outside gene matches: 17. Germline V lookup: CDR1 SGHRS, CDR2 YFSETQ. The CDR3 is 16 residues long. The CDR3 spells CASSQDRLAPRREQFF. Written as DNA, the CDR3 is TGCGCCAGCAGCCAAGACCGACTAGCACCTAGGAGGGAGCAGTTCTTC.

The chain's CDR3 is CASSLDLGGYNEQFF. CDR3 nucleotide sequence: TGTGCCAGCAGCTTAGATCTGGGCGGTTACAATGAGCAGTTCTTC. The chain recombines TRBV11-2 with TRBJ2-1; D is ambiguous. The CDR3 runs to 15 residues. Germline CDR1 and CDR2: SGHAT and FQNNGV. Trimming shortened V by 0 bases and J by 4 bases, and 10 bases separated the two germline ends.

V is TRBV4-1 and J is TRBJ1-1; D is perhaps TRBD1 (6 bases). The CDR3 consists of 14 residues. CDR1 and CDR2 (germline): MGHRA, YSYEKL. V lost 4 bases, J lost 1 base, and 10 bases lay in between. CDR3 nucleotide sequence: TGCGCCAGCAGCCGAACCAGGGGGAACACTGAAGCTTTCTTT. This encodes CASSRTRGNTEAFF.

J is TRBJ2-1 and V is TRBV5-1, with 8 bases fitting TRBD1. Germline CDR1 reads SGHRS; CDR2 reads YFSETQ. Trimming at V came to 2 bases and at J to 9 bases, leaving 7 bases not matched to a gene. The CDR3 is made up of 14 amino acids. The DNA for the CDR3 is TGCGCCAGCAGCTTACAGGGGGGATATGGTGAGCAGTTCTTC. Amino acids: CASSLQGGYGEQFF.

The chain links TRBV5-1 to TRBJ2-3, with D maybe TRBD1 (6 bases). The CDR3 is made up of 15 amino acids. The germline gives CDR1 SGHRS, CDR2 YFSETQ. V was clipped by 4 bases and J by 5 bases, with 17 bases between them. CDR3 protein: CASSLGAGILDTQYF. The CDR3 DNA follows: TGCGCCAGCAGCCTGGGGGCAGGGATCCTAGATACGCAGTATTTT.

Only a few counts were recorded for this clone. The chain links TRBV5-1 to TRBJ2-7; a weak D match, TRBD2 (5 bases). CDR3 size: 12 residues. V gave up 4 bases and J gave up 6 bases, with 11 bases separating them. CDR1 is SGHRS and CDR2 is YFSETQ in the germline V gene. DNA for the CDR3: TGCGCCAGCAGCCCCGCGGGTGCCGAGCAGTACTTC. It encodes CASSPAGAEQYF. The full variable domain, with the rest looked up from reference TRBV5-1 and TRBJ2-7, is KAGVTQTPRYLIKTRGQQVTLSCSPISGHRSVSWYQQTPGQGLQFLFEYFSETQRNKGNFPGRFSGRQFSNSRSEMNVSTLELGDSALYLCASSPAGAEQYFGPGTRLTVT.

This chain links TRBV27 with TRBJ2-7; no clear D. The CDR3 runs 14 residues. The V and J ends lost 2 bases and 1 base respectively, with 9 bases between them. The germline V gene has CDR1 MNHEY and CDR2 SMNVEV (reference sequence). CDR3 coding DNA: TGTGCCAGCAGTTTAGGGCCAGGATCCTACGAGCAGTACTTC. This gives the protein CASSLGPGSYEQYF.

V usage is TRBV2 and J usage is TRBJ1-6, with 7 bases lining up with TRBD1. Trimming took 1 base from V and 9 from J; bases not matched to a gene: 6. The CDR3 runs 15 residues. Germline-derived CDR1 and CDR2 are SNHLY and FYNNEI. The CDR3 region has the DNA TGTGCCAGCAGTGAAGGGTGGGACAGTGTTTCACCCCTCCACTTT. This encodes CASSEGWDSVSPLHF.

The chain recombines TRBV6-5 with TRBJ1-4; TRBD1 is a possible D gene (6 bases). Deletions cut 0 bases from V and 7 bases from J, with 9 bases between. Germline V gene sequence: CDR1 MNHEY, CDR2 SVGAGI. The CDR3 runs 14 residues. DNA for the CDR3: TGTGCCAGCAGTTACTCTGGGGGCGTTGAAAAACTGTTTTTT. Translated: CASSYSGGVEKLFF.

The gene calls are TRBV9 and TRBJ1-1; D gene unclear. Germline V CDR1 and CDR2: SGDLS, YYNGEE. The V end lost 2 bases, the J end lost 1 base, and 12 bases lay between the germline ends. The CDR3 consists of 15 residues. The CDR3: CASSVTWATNTEAFF. For the CDR3, the DNA is TGTGCCAGCAGCGTTACGTGGGCCACGAACACTGAAGCTTTCTTT.

The chain employs TRBV21-1 and TRBJ1-1. TRBV21-1 has pseudogene status. This CDR3 spans 13 amino acids. CDR3 region: CAQRWGVNTEAFF. The CDR3 nucleotides are TGTGCCCAAAGGTGGGGGGTGAACACTGAAGCTTTCTTT.